This note documents a single T cell receptor (beta chain) sequence. Antigen specificity is unknown. The source of the sample is a study of T-cell memory formation after mild COVID-19. The overall study: TCR clusters showed largely donor specificity.

Each CDR3 protein gets one entry after TCRdb re-called the 5' RACE reads with MiXCR. The table has 200,000 to 300,000 distinct CDR3 sequences, 8% to 9.5% seen once; the top ten hold 22%. CDR3 length: 14 amino acids. V gave up 2 bases and J gave up 4 bases; unmatched junction bases: 4. Per germline, CDR1 SGHNT and CDR2 YYREEE (reference sequence). Study findings and constraints: Mainly in CM and EM were contracting CD4+ clones; CD8+ were in EMRA.

J is TRBJ2-3 and V is TRBV5-4; 7 bases agree with TRBD2. Sequencing was performed on PBMCs or a T cell subset sorted from them (not recorded which). The source of this sequence is a man younger than 35 who had mild COVID-19 (a few samples of this study predate the infection). Cell type and time point are not known. This CDR3 is CASSFGGVSDTQYF. The CDR3 DNA reads as TGTGCCAGCAGCTTTGGGGGGGTTTCAGATACGCAGTATTTT. The full variable domain, completed using reference TRBV5-4 and TRBJ2-3, is ETGVTQSPTHLIKTRGQQVTLRCSSQSGHNTVSWYQQALGQGPQFIFQYYREEENGRGNFPPRFSGLQFPNYSSELNVNALELDDSALYLCASSFGGVSDTQYFGPGTRLTVL.